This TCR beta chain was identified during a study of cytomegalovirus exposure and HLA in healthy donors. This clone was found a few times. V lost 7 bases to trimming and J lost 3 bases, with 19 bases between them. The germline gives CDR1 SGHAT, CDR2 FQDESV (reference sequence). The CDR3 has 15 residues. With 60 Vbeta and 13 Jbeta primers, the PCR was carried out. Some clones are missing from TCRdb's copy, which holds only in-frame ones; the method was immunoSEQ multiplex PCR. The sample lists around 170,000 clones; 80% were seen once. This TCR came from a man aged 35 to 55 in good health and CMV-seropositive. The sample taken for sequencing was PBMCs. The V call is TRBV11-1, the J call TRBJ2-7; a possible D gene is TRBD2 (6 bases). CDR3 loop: CASKIAAALLYEQYF. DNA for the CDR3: TGTGCCAGCAAAATAGCGGCAGCCCTTCTCTACGAGCAGTACTTC.